What follows describes a single TCR beta chain. RNA transcripts were the template for amplifying TCR beta CDR3 regions. With the HTBI primer set, the TCR CDR3 went through a first round of RT-PCR. TCRdb reanalysed the multiplex PCR reads using MiXCR and keeps one entry per CDR3 protein. The data show around 800,000 distinct CDR3 sequences, 35% to 40% seen once. The ends were cut back, 0 bases at V and 2 bases at J, with 8 bases in the middle. CDR1 and CDR2 (germline): MGHRA, YSYEKL. The CDR3 sequence is 15 residues long. No progression to ophthalmopathy during 18 months of follow-up defined stable disease. Hyperthyroidism had been newly diagnosed in patients aged 18 to 65, and its duration was under 2 months. Thyroid ultrasound, orbital computed tomography, clinical symptoms, and serum thyroxine and TRAb underpinned diagnoses. This entry belongs to a study of T cells in Graves' hyperthyroidism and ophthalmopathy. Study as a whole: The blood sample was taken at first diagnosis, before treatment began.

This clonotype originated in a man between 18 and 29 years old with Graves' hyperthyroidism. The chain employs TRBV4-1 and TRBJ1-5; no definite D call. Sequencing used blood. CDR3 nucleotides: TGCGCCAGCAGCCAAGATCCTCTCCGCAATCAGCCCCAGCATTTT. It specifies CASSQDPLRNQPQHF.